This passage covers 12 T cell receptor beta chains from one sample sequenced in a study of cytomegalovirus exposure and HLA in healthy donors. The PCR had 60 Vbeta and 13 Jbeta primers. The repertoire was sequenced with immunoSEQ multiplex PCR; TCRdb's copy has only in-frame clones and lacks some. The listing records 140,000 to 150,000 clones. Sequenced: PBMCs. The receptors originated from a woman between 45 and 65 years old in good health and CMV-seronegative.

CDR3 nucleotide sequence: TGTGCCAGCAGTTCCCTAGCGGGAGTAGGTCCCTACGAGCAGTACTTC. Translation gives CASSSLAGVGPYEQYF. The V and J genes are TRBV27 and TRBJ2-7, with 10 bases that match TRBD2. This CDR3 contains 16 residues. Trimming cost V 4 bases and J 2 bases; bases outside gene matches: 8. Looked up from germline, CDR1 is MNHEY and CDR2 is SMNVEV (reference sequence).

This sequence joins TRBV6-1 and TRBJ1-6; 8 bases line up with TRBD1. The CDR3 runs to 14 residues. V was clipped by 6 bases and J by 10 bases; unmatched bases: 8. Germline V gene data show CDR1 as MNHNS and CDR2 as SASEGT. As DNA, the CDR3 is TGTGCCAGCAGGGACGGGACAGGTTTGTCACCCCTCCACTTT. Translation gives CASRDGTGLSPLHF.

This chain links TRBV2 with TRBJ1-1, with D possibly being TRBD1 (6 bases). The CDR3 has 13 residues. Germline loops: CDR1 SNHLY, CDR2 FYNNEI. V lost 8 bases and J 2 bases, leaving 12 bases between the germline ends. CDR3 amino acids: CASAQGGNTEAFF. CDR3 DNA: TGTGCCAGCGCTCAAGGGGGTAACACTGAAGCTTTCTTT.

V is TRBV11-3 and J is TRBJ2-7; 9 nucleotides line up with TRBD1. V shed 2 bases, J shed 6 bases, and the junction held 8 bases outside the gene matches. The CDR3 totals 15 residues. Germline V gene lookup returns CDR1 SGHNT and CDR2 YENEEA. CDR3 bases: TGTGCCAGCAGCTTATCCTGGGACAGGGCCTCCGAGCAGTACTTC. It codes for CASSLSWDRASEQYF.

The CDR3 spells CASSFDTPQETQYF. CDR3 nucleotide sequence: TGCGCCAGCAGCTTCGACACCCCCCAAGAGACCCAGTACTTC. J is TRBJ2-5 and V is TRBV5-1; D is uncertain. CDR1 is SGHRS, CDR2 YFSETQ, per germline. V was clipped by 2 bases and J by 1 base, with 9 bases between them. The CDR3 loop spans 14 amino acids.

With respect to this clone: The junction and the germline gene differ at one end; a read error may be behind it. This sequence joins TRBV7-7 and TRBJ2-1; D may be TRBD1 (6 bases). CDR1 is SSHAT, CDR2 FNYEAQ, per germline (reference sequence). The CDR3 is 11 residues long. Written as DNA, the CDR3 is TGTGCTAGCAGCTCAGGGGAGGAGCAGTTCTTC. As protein: CASSSGEEQFF.

The chain employs TRBV19 and TRBJ1-5; D is unresolved. The CDR3 sequence is 15 residues long. CDR1 and CDR2 (germline): LNHDA, SQIVND (reference sequence). Trimming pared 5 bases from V and 4 bases from J, leaving 15 bases between. The CDR3: CASSFSNSRNQPQHF. CDR3 sequence (DNA): TGTGCCAGTAGTTTTTCTAACAGTAGGAATCAGCCCCAGCATTTT.

The chain recombines TRBV6-5 with TRBJ1-3; 7 bases align to TRBD1. This CDR3 has 14 residues. In germline, CDR1 is MNHEY, CDR2 SVGAGI. V dropped 1 base and J dropped 7; count of bases not matched to a gene: 4. CDR3 protein: CASSYWDSTNTIYF. The CDR3 nucleotides read TGTGCCAGCAGTTACTGGGACAGTACCAACACCATATATTTT.

The chain employs TRBV6-1 and TRBJ2-7; a weak D match, TRBD1 (5 bases). The V and J ends lost 1 base and 4 bases respectively, with 14 bases between them. CDR3 length: 15 residues. Germline V gene lookup returns CDR1 MNHNS and CDR2 SASEGT. CDR3 sequence (DNA): TGTGCCAGCAGTGAAGTGGGGCGGCTAGGTTACGAGCAGTACTTC. Encoded protein: CASSEVGRLGYEQYF.

The rearrangement links TRBV7-6 to TRBJ1-1, with 8 bases matching TRBD1. The CDR3 runs 16 residues. The V and J ends lost 5 bases and 1 base, in that order; junction bases with no gene match: 9. Germline CDR1 is SGHVS and CDR2 is FNYEAQ. CDR3 residues: CASSRNTGTGNTEAFF. CDR3 DNA sequence: TGTGCCAGCAGCCGCAATACCGGGACAGGGAACACTGAAGCTTTCTTT.

The genes are TRBV11-2 and TRBJ2-7, with a weak D call TRBD2 (5 bases). Germline values: CDR1 SGHAT, CDR2 FQNNGV. CDR3 length equals 13 residues. Trimming shortened V by 1 base and J by 2 bases, and 6 bases separated the two germline ends. The CDR3: CASSLVGAYEQYF. CDR3 nucleotide sequence: TGTGCCAGCAGCTTAGTCGGGGCCTACGAGCAGTACTTC.

This chain connects TRBV5-8 to TRBJ1-1; no clear D gene. Trimming shortened V by 0 bases and J by 1 base, and 4 bases separated the two germline ends. This CDR3 is built from 13 residues. CDR1 SGHTS and CDR2 YDEGEE come from the germline V gene. CDR3 region: CASSLVSNTEAFF. In DNA form, the CDR3 reads TGTGCCAGCAGCTTGGTCTCGAACACTGAAGCTTTCTTT.